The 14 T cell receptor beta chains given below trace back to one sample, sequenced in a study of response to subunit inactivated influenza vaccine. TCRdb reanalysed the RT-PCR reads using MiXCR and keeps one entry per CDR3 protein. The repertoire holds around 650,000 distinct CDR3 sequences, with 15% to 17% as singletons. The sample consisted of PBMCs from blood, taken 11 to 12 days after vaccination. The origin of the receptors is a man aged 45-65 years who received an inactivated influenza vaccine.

The CDR3 here is CASSLQASDTQYF. DNA for the CDR3: TGTGCCAGCAGCTTACAGGCTTCAGATACGCAGTATTTT. The chain uses TRBV7-2 and TRBJ2-3; D call uncertain. The germline gives CDR1 SGHTA, CDR2 FQGNSA. V was pared by 2 bases and J by 4 bases, with 7 bases between. The CDR3 runs 13 residues.

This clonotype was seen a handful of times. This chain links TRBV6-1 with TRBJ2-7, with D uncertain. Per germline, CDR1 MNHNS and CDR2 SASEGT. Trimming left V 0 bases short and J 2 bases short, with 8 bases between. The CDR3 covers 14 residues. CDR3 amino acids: CASSEAPVTYEQYF. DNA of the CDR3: TGTGCCAGCAGTGAAGCGCCGGTTACCTACGAGCAGTACTTC.

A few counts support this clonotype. The CDR3 spells CSARIGEETQYF. The CDR3 region has the DNA TGCAGTGCTAGAATCGGGGAAGAGACCCAGTACTTC. The V gene is TRBV20-1, the J gene TRBJ2-5, with TRBD2 as a possible D gene (5 bases). CDR1 and CDR2 (germline): DFQATT, SNEGSKA (reference sequence). Trimming left V 2 bases short and J 3 bases short, with 7 bases between. The CDR3 covers 12 residues.

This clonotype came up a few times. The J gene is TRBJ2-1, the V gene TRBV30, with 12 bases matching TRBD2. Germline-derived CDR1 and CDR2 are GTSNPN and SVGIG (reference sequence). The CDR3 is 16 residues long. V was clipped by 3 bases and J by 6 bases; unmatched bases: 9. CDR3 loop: CAWSPSTSGRFNEQFF. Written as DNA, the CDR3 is TGTGCCTGGAGCCCCTCAACTAGCGGGAGGTTCAATGAGCAGTTCTTC.

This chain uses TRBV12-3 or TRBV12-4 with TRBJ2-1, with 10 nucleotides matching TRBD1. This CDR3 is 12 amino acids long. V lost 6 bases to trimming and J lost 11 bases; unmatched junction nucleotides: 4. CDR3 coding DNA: TGTGCCAGCAGCGGGACAGGGGTCCAGCAGTTCTTC. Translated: CASSGTGVQQFF.

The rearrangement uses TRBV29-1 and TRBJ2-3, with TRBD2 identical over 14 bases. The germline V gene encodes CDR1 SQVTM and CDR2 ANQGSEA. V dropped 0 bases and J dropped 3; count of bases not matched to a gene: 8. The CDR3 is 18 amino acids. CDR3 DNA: TGCAGCGTTGAAGATCCGACTAGCGGGGGGGTCTGGACAGATACGCAGTATTTT. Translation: CSVEDPTSGGVWTDTQYF.

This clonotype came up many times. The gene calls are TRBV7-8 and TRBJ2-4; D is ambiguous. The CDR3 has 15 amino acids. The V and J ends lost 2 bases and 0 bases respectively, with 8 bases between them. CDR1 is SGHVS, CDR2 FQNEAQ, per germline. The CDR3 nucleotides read TGTGCCAGCAGCTTAACGGCGGTAGCCAAAAACATTCAGTACTTC. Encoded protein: CASSLTAVAKNIQYF.

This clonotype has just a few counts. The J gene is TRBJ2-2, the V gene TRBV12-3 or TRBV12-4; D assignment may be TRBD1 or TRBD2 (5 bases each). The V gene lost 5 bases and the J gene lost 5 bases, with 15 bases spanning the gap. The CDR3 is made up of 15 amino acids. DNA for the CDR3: TGTGCCAGCAGTCCGGGGCGGCCCCGGACCGGGGAGCTGTTTTTT. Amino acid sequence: CASSPGRPRTGELFF.

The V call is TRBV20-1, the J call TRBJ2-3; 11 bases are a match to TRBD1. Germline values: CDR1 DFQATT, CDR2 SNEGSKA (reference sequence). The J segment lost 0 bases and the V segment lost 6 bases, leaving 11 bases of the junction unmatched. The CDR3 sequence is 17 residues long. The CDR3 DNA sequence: TGCAGTGCGCGCCGGGACAGGGGGGGGATAAGCACAGATACGCAGTATTTT. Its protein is CSARRDRGGISTDTQYF.

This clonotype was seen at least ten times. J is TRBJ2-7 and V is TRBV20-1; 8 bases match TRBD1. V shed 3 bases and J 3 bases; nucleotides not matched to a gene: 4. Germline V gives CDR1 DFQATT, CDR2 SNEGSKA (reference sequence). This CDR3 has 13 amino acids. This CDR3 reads CSARRQGIYEQYF. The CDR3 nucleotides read TGCAGTGCTAGGCGACAGGGGATCTACGAGCAGTACTTC.

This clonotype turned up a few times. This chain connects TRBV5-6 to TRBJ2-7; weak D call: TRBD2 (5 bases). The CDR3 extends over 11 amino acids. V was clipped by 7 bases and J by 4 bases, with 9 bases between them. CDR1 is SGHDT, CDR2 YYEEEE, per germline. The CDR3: CASGLYYEQYF. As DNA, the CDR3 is TGTGCCAGCGGACTGTATTACGAGCAGTACTTC.

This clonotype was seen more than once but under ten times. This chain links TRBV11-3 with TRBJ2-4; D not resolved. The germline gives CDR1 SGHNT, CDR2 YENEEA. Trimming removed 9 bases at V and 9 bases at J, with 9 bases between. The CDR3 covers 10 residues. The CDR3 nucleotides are TGTGCCAGAGTGATTGGCATTCAGTACTTC. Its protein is CARVIGIQYF.

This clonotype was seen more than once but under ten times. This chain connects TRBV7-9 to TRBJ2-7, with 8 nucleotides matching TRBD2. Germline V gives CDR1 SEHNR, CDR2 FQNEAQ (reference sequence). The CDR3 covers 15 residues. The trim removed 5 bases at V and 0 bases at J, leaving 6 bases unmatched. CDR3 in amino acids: CASSNERGISYEQYF. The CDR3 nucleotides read TGTGCCAGCAGCAACGAGCGGGGGATCTCCTACGAGCAGTACTTC.

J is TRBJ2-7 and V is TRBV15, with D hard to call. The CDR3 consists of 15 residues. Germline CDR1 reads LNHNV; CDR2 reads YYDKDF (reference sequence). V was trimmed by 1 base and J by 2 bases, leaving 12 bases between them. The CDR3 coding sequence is TGTGCCACCAGCAGAGTAGACGAGGCCGCCTACGAGCAGTACTTC. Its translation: CATSRVDEAAYEQYF.